The present T cell receptor beta chain was sequenced within a study of identifying expanded T cells in peripheral blood. TCRdb keeps only in-frame clones here, not all; method: immunoSEQ multiplex PCR. This sample has approximately 120,000 clones, with approximately 90% found just once. Collection occurred without any documented infections or immune events in donors. Study-level results: Roughly 1.2 clones differed between technical replicates, versus about 17 and 20 over time. Clone count variance between roughly 2-week samples rose with total template count.

Concerning this clone itself: Its antigen remains unknown.

This clonotype was obtained from a person aged 18 to 75 in good health. The sequencing input was blood.

The DNA of the CDR3 is TGTGCCAGCAGCTTAGTTCAGGCCGCCACAGATACGCAGTATTTT. Amino acids: CASSLVQAATDTQYF. V gene TRBV7-2 combines with J gene TRBJ2-3; D is uncertain. Germline loops: CDR1 SGHTA, CDR2 FQGNSA. Trimming shortened V by 1 base and J by 2 bases, and 10 bases separated the two germline ends. The CDR3 length is 15 residues. Full variable domain (outside the CDR3, taken from reference TRBV7-2 and TRBJ2-3): GAGVSQSPSNKVTEKGKDVELRCDPISGHTALYWYRQSLGQGLEFLIYFQGNSAPDKSGLPSDRFSAERTGGSVSTLTIQRTQQEDSAVYLCASSLVQAATDTQYFGPGTRLTVL.